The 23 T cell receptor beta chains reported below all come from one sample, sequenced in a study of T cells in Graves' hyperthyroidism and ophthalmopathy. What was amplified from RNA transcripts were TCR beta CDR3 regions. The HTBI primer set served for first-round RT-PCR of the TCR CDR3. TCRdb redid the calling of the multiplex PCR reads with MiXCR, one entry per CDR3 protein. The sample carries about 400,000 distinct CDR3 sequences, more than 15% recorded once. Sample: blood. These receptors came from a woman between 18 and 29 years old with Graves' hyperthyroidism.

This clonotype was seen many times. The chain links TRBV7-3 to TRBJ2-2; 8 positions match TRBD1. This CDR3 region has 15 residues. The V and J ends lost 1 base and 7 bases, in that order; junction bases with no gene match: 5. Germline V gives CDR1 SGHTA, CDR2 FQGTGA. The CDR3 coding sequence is TGTGCCAGCAGCTTAAAGGGACAGGAAGGCGGGGAGCTGTTTTTT. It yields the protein CASSLKGQEGGELFF.

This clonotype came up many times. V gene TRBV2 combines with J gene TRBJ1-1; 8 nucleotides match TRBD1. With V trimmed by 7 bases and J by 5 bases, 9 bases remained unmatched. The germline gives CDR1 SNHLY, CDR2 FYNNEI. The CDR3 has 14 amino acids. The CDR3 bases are TGTGCCAGCACCAAAGCAGGGGGCGGAACTGAAGCTTTCTTT. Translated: CASTKAGGGTEAFF.

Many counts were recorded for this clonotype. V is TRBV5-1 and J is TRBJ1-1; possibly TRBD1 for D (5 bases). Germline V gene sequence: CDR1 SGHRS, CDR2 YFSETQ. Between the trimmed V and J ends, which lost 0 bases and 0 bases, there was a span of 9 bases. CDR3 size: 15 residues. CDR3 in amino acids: CASSLADRLNTEAFF. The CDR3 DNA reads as TGCGCCAGCAGCTTGGCCGACAGACTGAACACTGAAGCTTTCTTT.

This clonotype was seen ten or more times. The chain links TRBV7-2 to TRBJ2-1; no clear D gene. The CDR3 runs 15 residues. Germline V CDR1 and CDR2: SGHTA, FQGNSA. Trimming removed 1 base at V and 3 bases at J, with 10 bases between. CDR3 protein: CASSLDSNLYNEQFF. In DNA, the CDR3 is TGTGCCAGCAGCTTAGATAGTAACCTCTACAATGAGCAGTTCTTC.

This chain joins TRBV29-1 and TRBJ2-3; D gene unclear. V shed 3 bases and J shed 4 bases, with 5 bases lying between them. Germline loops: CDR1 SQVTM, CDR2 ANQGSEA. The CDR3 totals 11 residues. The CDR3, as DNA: TGCAGCGTTGATGGGTCAGATACGCAGTATTTT. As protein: CSVDGSDTQYF.

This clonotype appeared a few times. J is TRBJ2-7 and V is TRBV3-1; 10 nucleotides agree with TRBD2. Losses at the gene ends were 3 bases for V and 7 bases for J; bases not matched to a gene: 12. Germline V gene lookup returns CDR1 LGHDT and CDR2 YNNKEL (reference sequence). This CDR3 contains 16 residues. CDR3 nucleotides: TGTGCCAGCAGCCAGGCGAGGCTAGCGGGAGCTGGGGAGCAGTACTTC. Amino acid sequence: CASSQARLAGAGEQYF.

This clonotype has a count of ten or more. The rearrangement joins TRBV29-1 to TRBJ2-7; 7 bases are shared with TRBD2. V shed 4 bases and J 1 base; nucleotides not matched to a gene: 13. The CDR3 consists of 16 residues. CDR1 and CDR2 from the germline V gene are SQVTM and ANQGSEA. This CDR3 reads CSVGPSGERGSYEQYF. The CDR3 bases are TGCAGCGTTGGGCCCTCCGGAGAGCGGGGATCCTACGAGCAGTACTTC.

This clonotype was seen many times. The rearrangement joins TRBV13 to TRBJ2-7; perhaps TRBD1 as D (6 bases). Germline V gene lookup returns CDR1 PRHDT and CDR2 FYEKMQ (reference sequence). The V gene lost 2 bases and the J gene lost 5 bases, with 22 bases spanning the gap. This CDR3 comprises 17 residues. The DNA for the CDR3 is TGTGCCAGCAGCTTAAGTATAGGTGGGTTCAGGGACAACGAGCAGTACTTC. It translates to CASSLSIGGFRDNEQYF.

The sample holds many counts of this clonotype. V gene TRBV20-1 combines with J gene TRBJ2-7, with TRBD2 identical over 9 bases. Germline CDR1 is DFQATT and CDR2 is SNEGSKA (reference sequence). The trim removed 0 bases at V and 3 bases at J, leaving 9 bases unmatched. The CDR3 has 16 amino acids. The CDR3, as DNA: TGCAGTGCTAGAGATTATCTGAGCGGGGGGCTCTACGAGCAGTACTTC. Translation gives CSARDYLSGGLYEQYF.

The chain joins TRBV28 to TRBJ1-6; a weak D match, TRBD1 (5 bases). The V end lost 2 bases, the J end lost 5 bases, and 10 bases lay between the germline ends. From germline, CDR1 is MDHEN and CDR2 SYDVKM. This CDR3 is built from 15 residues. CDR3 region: CASSLDGRDNSPLHF. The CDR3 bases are TGTGCCAGCAGTTTAGACGGCAGGGATAATTCACCCCTCCACTTT.

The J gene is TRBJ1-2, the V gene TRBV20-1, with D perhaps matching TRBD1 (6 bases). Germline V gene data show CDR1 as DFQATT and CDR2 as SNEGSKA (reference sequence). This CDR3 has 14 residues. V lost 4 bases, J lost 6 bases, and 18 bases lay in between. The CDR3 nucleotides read TGCAGTGCTATCACCGGGACAATCTTTAATGGCTACACCTTC. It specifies CSAITGTIFNGYTF.

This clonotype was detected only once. The CDR3 nucleotides read TGTGCCAGCAGCTCCAGGACGGTGGACCAAGGCTACAATGAGCAGTTCTTC. Residues: CASSSRTVDQGYNEQFF. The chain employs TRBV7-9 and TRBJ2-1; D not resolved. The length of the CDR3 is 17 residues. Trimming cost V 4 bases and J 3 bases, with 19 bases left between them. CDR1 SEHNR and CDR2 FQNEAQ come from the germline V gene (reference sequence).

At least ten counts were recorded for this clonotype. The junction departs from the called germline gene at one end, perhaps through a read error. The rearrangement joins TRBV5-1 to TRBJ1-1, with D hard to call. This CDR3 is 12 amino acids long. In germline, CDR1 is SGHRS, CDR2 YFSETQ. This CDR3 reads CASSFAGTEAFF. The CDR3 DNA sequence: TGTGCCAGCAGTTTCGCGGGTACTGAAGCTTTCTTT.

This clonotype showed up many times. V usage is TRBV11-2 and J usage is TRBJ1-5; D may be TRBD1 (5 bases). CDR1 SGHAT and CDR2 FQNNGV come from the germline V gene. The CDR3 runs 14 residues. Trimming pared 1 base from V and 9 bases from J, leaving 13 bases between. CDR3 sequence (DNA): TGTGCCAGCAGCTTAGGACACCTTACAGGGCCCCAGCATTTT. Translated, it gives CASSLGHLTGPQHF.

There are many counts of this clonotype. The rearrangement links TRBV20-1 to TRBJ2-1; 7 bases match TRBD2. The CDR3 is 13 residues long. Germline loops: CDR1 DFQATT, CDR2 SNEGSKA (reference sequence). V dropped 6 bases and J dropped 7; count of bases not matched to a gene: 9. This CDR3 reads CSAPKTAGNEQFF. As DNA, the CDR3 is TGCAGTGCGCCCAAGACAGCGGGGAATGAGCAGTTCTTC.

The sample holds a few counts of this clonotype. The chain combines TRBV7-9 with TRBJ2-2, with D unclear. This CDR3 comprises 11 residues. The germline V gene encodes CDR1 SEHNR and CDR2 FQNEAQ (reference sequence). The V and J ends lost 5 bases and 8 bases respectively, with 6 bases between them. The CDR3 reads CASSALGELFF. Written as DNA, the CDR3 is TGTGCCAGCAGCGCTTTAGGGGAGCTGTTTTTT.

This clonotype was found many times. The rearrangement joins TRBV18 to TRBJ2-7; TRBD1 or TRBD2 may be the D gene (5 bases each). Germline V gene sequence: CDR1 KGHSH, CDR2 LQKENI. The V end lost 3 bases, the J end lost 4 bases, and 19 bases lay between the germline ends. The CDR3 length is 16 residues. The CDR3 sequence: CASSPLPEGLSYEQYF. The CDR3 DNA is TGTGCCAGCTCACCCCTCCCTGAGGGGCTCTCTTACGAGCAGTACTTC. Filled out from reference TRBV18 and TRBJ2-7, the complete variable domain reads NAGVMQNPRHLVRRRGQEARLRCSPMKGHSHVYWYRQLPEEGLKFMVYLQKENIIDESGMPKERFSAEFPKEGPSILRIQQVVRGDSAAYFCASSPLPEGLSYEQYFGPGTRLTVT.

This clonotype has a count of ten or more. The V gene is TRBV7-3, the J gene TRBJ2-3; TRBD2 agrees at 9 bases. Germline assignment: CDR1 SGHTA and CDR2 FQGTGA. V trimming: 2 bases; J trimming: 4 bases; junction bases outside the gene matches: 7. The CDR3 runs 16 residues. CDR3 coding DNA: TGTGCCAGCAGCTTACGGCCTAGCGGGGCCCCAGATACGCAGTATTTT. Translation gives CASSLRPSGAPDTQYF.

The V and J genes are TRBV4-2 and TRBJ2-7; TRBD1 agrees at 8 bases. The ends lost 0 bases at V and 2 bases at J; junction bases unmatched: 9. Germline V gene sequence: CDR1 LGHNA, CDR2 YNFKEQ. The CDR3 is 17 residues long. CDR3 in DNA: TGTGCCAGCAGCCAAGATCTCGGGGCAGGGGGCCCCTACGAGCAGTACTTC. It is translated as CASSQDLGAGGPYEQYF.

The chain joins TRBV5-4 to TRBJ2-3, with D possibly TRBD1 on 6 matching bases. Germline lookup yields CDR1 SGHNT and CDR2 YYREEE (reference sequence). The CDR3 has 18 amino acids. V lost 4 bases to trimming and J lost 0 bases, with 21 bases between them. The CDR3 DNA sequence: TGTGCCAGCAGCCCCTCCTCGTGGCAGGGGATTAGCACAGATACGCAGTATTTT. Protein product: CASSPSSWQGISTDTQYF.

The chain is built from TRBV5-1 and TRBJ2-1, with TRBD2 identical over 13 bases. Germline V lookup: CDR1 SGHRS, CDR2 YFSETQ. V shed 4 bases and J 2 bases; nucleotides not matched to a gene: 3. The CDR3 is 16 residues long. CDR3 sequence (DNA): TGCGCCAGCAGCAAACTAGCGGGAGGGGCCTACAATGAGCAGTTCTTC. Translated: CASSKLAGGAYNEQFF. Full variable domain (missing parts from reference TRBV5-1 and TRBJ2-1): KAGVTQTPRYLIKTRGQQVTLSCSPISGHRSVSWYQQTPGQGLQFLFEYFSETQRNKGNFPGRFSGRQFSNSRSEMNVSTLELGDSALYLCASSKLAGGAYNEQFFGPGTRLTVL.

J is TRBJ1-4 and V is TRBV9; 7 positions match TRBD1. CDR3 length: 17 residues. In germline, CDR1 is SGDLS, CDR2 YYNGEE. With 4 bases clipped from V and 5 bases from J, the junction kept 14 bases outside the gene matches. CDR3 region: CASSPHRFEQGNEKLFF. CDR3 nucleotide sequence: TGTGCCAGCAGCCCCCATCGTTTCGAACAGGGGAATGAAAAACTGTTTTTT.

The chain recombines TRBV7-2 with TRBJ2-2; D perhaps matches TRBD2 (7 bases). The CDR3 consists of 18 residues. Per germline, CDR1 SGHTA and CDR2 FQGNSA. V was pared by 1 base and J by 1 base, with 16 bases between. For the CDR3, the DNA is TGTGCCAGCAGCTTAGGGTCTGGGGGGGCCAAGAACACCGGGGAGCTGTTTTTT. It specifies CASSLGSGGAKNTGELFF.